This T cell receptor (beta chain) was observed in a study of chemoradiotherapy in HPV16-positive cancers. In the study overall: Candidate HPV-specific T-cell clones and common TCR motifs came from functional assays in a couple of HPV16-positive patients.

Repertoires were generated with immunoSEQ multiplex PCR, while TCRdb's copy carries only in-frame clones and drops some. This table holds about 17,000 clones, roughly nine tenths found once. Repertoires were sampled repeatedly during chemoradiotherapy. Findings of the study overall: During treatment, candidate HPV-specific clones and E7-related motifs expanded in tumor. HPV-specific T cells were functionally defined from only a couple of HPV16-positive patients.

This clone ranks as medium-sized. No antigen is known for it. The source of this sequence is a human donor with HPV-associated anogenital cancer. The material was blood, obtained from a patient who underwent chemoradiotherapy.

CDR3 coding DNA: TGTGCCAGCAGCCCAAGCCCGAAGGTATATCAGCCCCAGCATTTT. It translates to CASSPSPKVYQPQHF. The J gene is TRBJ1-5, the V gene TRBV9, with unresolved D. CDR3 size: 15 residues. V lost 4 bases and J lost 5, with 16 bases in between. Per the germline V gene, CDR1 is SGDLS and CDR2 is YYNGEE.